These T cell receptor beta chains were read from a single sample in a study of OX40 agonist ivuxolimab in advanced cancers. Some clones are missing from TCRdb's copy, which holds only in-frame ones; the method was immunoSEQ multiplex PCR. The sample consists of tens of thousands of clones, approximately 80% of them appearing once. The sequencing here drew on CD4+ or CD8+ T cells sorted from blood, taken in a trial of the OX40 agonist ivuxolimab. The receptors originated from an adult with an advanced solid tumor such as melanoma, head and neck, liver or kidney cancer. Both conserved end residues are part of each CDR3. The D gene is left open where the match is weak. A clone size is listed for some rows: how often the clone was seen (once, few, many), or a class if it is expanded.

d_gene | abundance | j_gene | v_gene | CDR3aa | CDR3nt
. | . | TRBJ2-7 | TRBV6-1 | CASSETGLKQYF | TGTGCCAGCAGTGAAACGGGTCTAAAGCAGTACTTC
. | . | TRBJ1-1 | TRBV4-1 | CASSHYRGENTEAFF | TGCGCCAGCAGCCATTACAGAGGAGAGAACACTGAAGCTTTCTTT
. | . | TRBJ2-5 | TRBV5-6 | CASSPAAQAAQYF | TGTGCCAGCAGCCCGGCAGCCCAAGCGGCCCAGTACTTC
. | . | TRBJ2-1 | TRBV9 | CASSVGIAWGGGHGGSYNEQFF | TGTGCCAGCAGCGTAGGGATTGCCTGGGGTGGGGGGCACGGTGGCTCCTACAATGAGCAGTTCTTC
TRBD2 | few | TRBJ2-7 | TRBV4-2 | CASSPDTSGSFYEQYF | TGTGCCAGCAGCCCAGACACTAGCGGGAGTTTCTACGAGCAGTACTTC
. | . | TRBJ1-4 | TRBV4-3 | CASSQAIRSEKLFF | TGCGCCAGCAGCCAAGCGATACGTTCTGAAAAACTGTTTTTT
TRBD2 | . | TRBJ2-7 | TRBV6-1 | CASTRGTSGRGEQYF | TGTGCCAGCACCCGAGGGACTAGCGGGAGGGGAGAGCAGTACTTC
. | . | TRBJ2-2 | TRBV5-1 | CASSAGDTGELFF | TGCGCCAGCAGCGCAGGAGATACCGGGGAGCTGTTTTTT
. | . | TRBJ2-1 | TRBV11-3 | CASSLRRGDSYNEQFF | TGTGCCAGCAGCTTAAGGCGGGGCGACTCCTACAATGAGCAGTTCTTC
. | . | TRBJ2-5 | TRBV11-2 | CASSQYQETQYF | TGTGCCAGCAGCCAGTACCAAGAGACCCAGTACTTC
. | . | TRBJ1-3 | TRBV6-5 | CASRREGNTIYF | TGTGCCAGCAGAAGAGAGGGAAACACCATATATTTT
. | . | TRBJ2-7 | TRBV7-9 | CATSLGGVSYEQYF | TGTGCCACCAGCTTAGGGGGGGTCTCCTACGAGCAGTACTTC
. | . | TRBJ2-1 | TRBV7-2 | CASSPRGQQFF | TGTGCCAGCAGCCCGAGGGGTCAGCAGTTCTTC
TRBD1 | . | TRBJ2-7 | TRBV5-1 | CASSMGQTYEQYF | TGCGCCAGCAGCATGGGACAGACCTACGAGCAGTACTTC
TRBD1 | . | TRBJ1-6 | TRBV5-5 | CASSLGQGFNSPLHF | TGTGCCAGCAGCTTGGGACAGGGTTTTAATTCACCCCTCCACTTT
TRBD1 | . | TRBJ1-4 | TRBV5-4 | CASSSHRDRGRRGKEKLFF | TGTGCCAGCAGCAGTCACCGGGACAGGGGAAGGAGGGGTAAAGAAAAACTGTTTTTT
. | . | TRBJ2-2 | TRBV7-2 | CASSLASTRELFF | TGTGCCAGCAGCTTAGCATCCACCCGGGAGCTGTTTTTT
TRBD1 | . | TRBJ1-5 | TRBV19 | CASSTWTGNQPQHF | TGTGCCAGTAGTACTTGGACAGGGAATCAGCCCCAGCATTTT
TRBD2 | . | TRBJ2-1 | TRBV7-2 | CASSLAISSGGHNEQFF | TGTGCCAGCAGCTTAGCCATCTCTAGCGGGGGTCACAATGAGCAGTTCTTC
TRBD1 | . | TRBJ2-7 | TRBV5-1 | CASSSGQGYTYEQYF | TGCGCCAGCAGCTCGGGACAGGGATATACCTACGAGCAGTACTTC